This entry concerns a single T cell receptor beta chain. The data were taken from a study of blood T cell repertoires in COVID-19. Turning to the study itself: Sites across the United States, Italy and Spain contributed samples from acute and convalescent COVID-19.

Only in-frame clones appear in the TCRdb table, and some are missing; sequencing was by immunoSEQ multiplex PCR. The sample consists of roughly 220,000 clones, 70% to 90% of them appearing once. The sample consisted of PBMCs or T cells enriched from blood (not recorded which). The clonotype was recovered from a woman in her forties with acute COVID-19.

DNA for the CDR3: TGTGCCAGCAGCTTAGAGGGACAAACGGCTAACTATGGCTACACCTTC. Translating it yields CASSLEGQTANYGYTF. This chain joins TRBV7-9 and TRBJ1-2; perhaps TRBD1 as D (6 bases). The V gene's germline CDR1 is SEHNR and CDR2 FQNEAQ (reference sequence). The CDR3 is 16 amino acids. V was cut by 1 base and J by 0 bases, with 12 bases left in between.